These T cell receptor beta chains were read from a single sample in a study of cytomegalovirus exposure and HLA in healthy donors. The protocol was immunoSEQ multiplex PCR, while the TCRdb copy is restricted to in-frame clones and leaves out a portion. Of 45,000 to 60,000 clones in the sample, over 90% were seen once. Sequencing was carried out using PBMCs. All receptors come from a woman younger than 35 in good health and CMV-seronegative. CDR3s include the opening cysteine and the closing phenylalanine or tryptophan. A D gene is named only where the DNA matches it firmly. Size is stated for part of the rows, as once, few or many counts, or as a class when the clone is expanded.

d_gene	v_gene	abundance	j_gene	CDR3aa	CDR3nt
TRBD1	TRBV7-2	-	TRBJ2-1	CASSLWTGPNEQFF	TGTGCCAGCAGCTTATGGACAGGCCCAAATGAGCAGTTCTTC
-	TRBV27	-	TRBJ1-1	CASSRGLIAEAFF	TGTGCCAGCAGCCGCGGGTTAATCGCTGAAGCTTTCTTT
-	TRBV6-4	-	TRBJ2-2	CASSDSGLQTGELFF	TGTGCCAGCAGTGACTCGGGACTGCAGACCGGGGAGCTGTTTTTT
-	TRBV6-5	-	TRBJ2-7	CASSSQGSPYEQYF	TGTGCCAGCTCATCGCAGGGGAGTCCCTACGAGCAGTACTTC
-	TRBV5-1	-	TRBJ2-1	CASRGGTLSYNEQFF	TGCGCCAGCAGGGGCGGGACTCTAAGCTACAATGAGCAGTTCTTC
TRBD2	TRBV5-1	-	TRBJ2-5	CASSSGTSAIQETQYF	TGCGCCAGCAGCTCTGGGACTAGCGCAATTCAAGAGACCCAGTACTTC
-	TRBV6-6	-	TRBJ1-5	CASSYPSGNQPQHF	TGTGCCAGCAGTTACCCGTCGGGCAATCAGCCCCAGCATTTT
TRBD2	TRBV9	once	TRBJ2-1	CASSDQGWRGINEQFF	TGTGCCAGCAGCGACCAAGGGTGGCGGGGGATCAATGAGCAGTTCTTC
-	TRBV9	-	TRBJ2-7	CASSVGISGSYEQYF	TGTGCCAGCAGCGTAGGTATCTCAGGTTCCTACGAGCAGTACTTC
-	TRBV27	-	TRBJ1-2	CASPNRGWYGYTF	TGTGCCAGCCCCAATAGGGGCTGGTATGGCTACACCTTC
-	TRBV30	-	TRBJ1-1	CAGQTVMNTEAFF	TGTGCCGGACAGACAGTGATGAACACTGAAGCTTTCTTT
TRBD2	TRBV6-4	-	TRBJ2-1	CASSEGAGSYNEQFF	TGTGCCAGCAGTGAGGGAGCGGGATCCTACAATGAGCAGTTCTTC
TRBD1	TRBV19	-	TRBJ1-2	CASSISPPRGGVGYGYTF	TGTGCCAGTAGTATATCCCCTCCGCGAGGGGGCGTTGGCTATGGCTACACCTTC
TRBD2	TRBV14	-	TRBJ2-3	CASSQDERGVATDTQYF	TGTGCCAGCAGCCAAGACGAGCGGGGGGTTGCCACAGATACGCAGTATTTT
TRBD1	TRBV9	-	TRBJ1-1	CASSGDRGDTEAFF	TGTGCCAGCAGCGGGGACAGGGGGGACACTGAAGCTTTCTTT
TRBD2	TRBV15	-	TRBJ2-1	CATSRRSGLANPTSYNEQFF	TGTGCCACCAGCAGACGATCGGGACTAGCGAACCCCACCTCCTACAATGAGCAGTTCTTC
TRBD1	TRBV19	-	TRBJ1-1	CASNGQGLGEAFF	TGTGCCAGTAATGGACAGGGGCTAGGTGAAGCTTTCTTT
-	TRBV7-9	-	TRBJ2-1	CATHPPNNIEQFF	TGTGCCACCCACCCCCCCAACAACATAGAGCAGTTCTTC
-	TRBV10-3	-	TRBJ2-3	CAISGGTTLTDTQYF	TGTGCCATCAGCGGGGGAACGACCCTCACAGATACGCAGTATTTT
TRBD2	TRBV2	-	TRBJ2-5	CASRKTSGQETQYF	TGTGCCAGCAGGAAGACTAGCGGCCAAGAGACCCAGTACTTC
TRBD1	TRBV9	-	TRBJ1-1	CASSPLTGGVYEAFF	TGTGCCAGCAGCCCACTGACAGGGGGCGTATATGAAGCTTTCTTT
-	TRBV9	-	TRBJ1-3	CASSVDATTGNTIYF	TGTGCCAGCAGCGTTGACGCGACAACTGGAAACACCATATATTTT
-	TRBV10-3	-	TRBJ2-2	CAISESARGGGELFF	TGTGCCATCAGTGAGTCTGCGAGGGGAGGCGGGGAGCTGTTTTTT
TRBD2	TRBV9	-	TRBJ2-3	CASSVGLAGGPTDTQYF	TGTGCCAGCAGCGTAGGGCTAGCGGGGGGGCCGACAGATACGCAGTATTTT
TRBD2	TRBV4-3	-	TRBJ2-1	CASSQDGTSGSSEQFF	TGCGCCAGCAGCCAAGATGGGACTAGCGGGAGCAGTGAGCAGTTCTTC
-	TRBV5-1	-	TRBJ1-2	CASSSRGWDGYTF	TGCGCCAGCAGCTCACGGGGGTGGGACGGCTACACCTTC
TRBD1	TRBV6-4	-	TRBJ1-1	CASSQDRESSEAFF	TGTGCCAGCAGTCAAGACAGGGAAAGCTCTGAAGCTTTCTTT
-	TRBV15	-	TRBJ2-1	CATSREGTGNYNEQFF	TGTGCCACCAGCAGAGAAGGTACAGGGAACTACAATGAGCAGTTCTTC
-	TRBV6-4	many	TRBJ1-2	CASSPEAGGLGNYGYTF	TGTGCCAGCAGTCCGGAGGCCGGGGGGCTGGGTAACTATGGCTACACCTTC
-	TRBV9	-	TRBJ2-1	CASTGSSYNEQFF	TGTGCCAGCACGGGGAGCTCCTACAATGAGCAGTTCTTC
TRBD1	TRBV7-9	-	TRBJ1-4	CASSLGQAQREKLFF	TGTGCCAGCAGCCTCGGACAGGCACAGCGTGAAAAACTGTTTTTT
-	TRBV7-8	-	TRBJ1-5	CASSFFLVGAGQPQHF	TGTGCCAGCAGCTTTTTTTTAGTGGGGGCGGGTCAGCCCCAGCATTTT
-	TRBV6-4	-	TRBJ2-2	CASSGTLTGELFF	TGTGCCAGCAGTGGCACTCTCACCGGGGAGCTGTTTTTT
TRBD2	TRBV7-9	-	TRBJ2-3	CASSLRGAMTDTQYF	TGTGCCAGCAGCTTGCGGGGGGCTATGACAGATACGCAGTATTTT
-	TRBV15	-	TRBJ1-2	CATSRDREQAYGYTF	TGTGCCACCAGCAGAGATCGAGAACAGGCCTATGGCTACACCTTC
TRBD1	TRBV5-4	-	TRBJ1-1	CASSSQKGQRNTEAFF	TGTGCCAGCAGCTCCCAAAAGGGACAGCGAAACACTGAAGCTTTCTTT
TRBD2	TRBV25-1	-	TRBJ2-5	CASSDSSGLAGAETQYF	TGTGCCAGCAGTGATTCTTCGGGACTAGCGGGGGCAGAGACCCAGTACTTC
-	TRBV7-6	once	TRBJ2-1	CASRSGAGDEQFF	TGTGCCAGCAGGAGTGGTGCGGGCGATGAGCAGTTCTTC
-	TRBV7-8	once	TRBJ2-3	CASSPRVGAWDTQYF	TGTGCCAGCAGCCCACGGGTGGGGGCATGGGATACGCAGTATTTT
TRBD1	TRBV29-1	-	TRBJ2-1	CSVHRQGPLNEQFF	TGCAGCGTTCATAGACAGGGCCCCCTCAATGAGCAGTTCTTC